This TCR beta chain came from a study of type 1 regulatory T cells. Whole-study context: This in vitro CD4 product, T-allo10, is enriched for Tr1 cells and alloantigen-specific. General study results and limits: Type 1 regulatory T cells had a more restricted TCR repertoire than non-type 1 regulatory T cells.

V lost 1 base to trimming and J lost 4 bases, with 11 bases between them. Germline V gene data show CDR1 as SNHLY and CDR2 as FYNNEI. The CDR3 consists of 15 residues. Concerning this clonotype: What it binds is unknown.

TCRdb re-called the reads with MiXCR, one entry per CDR3 protein. The sample consists of about 59,000 distinct CDR3 sequences, approximately 67% of them appearing once. The material sequenced was cultured non-Tr1 T cells, either the whole culture or a sorted T cell fraction (not recorded which). The genes are TRBV2 and TRBJ2-1; possibly TRBD2 for D (6 bases). The sequence was collected from a human donor in good health. CDR3 loop: CASSEGGGDYNEQFF. The CDR3, as DNA: TGTGCCAGCAGTGAAGGGGGAGGAGATTACAATGAGCAGTTCTTC.